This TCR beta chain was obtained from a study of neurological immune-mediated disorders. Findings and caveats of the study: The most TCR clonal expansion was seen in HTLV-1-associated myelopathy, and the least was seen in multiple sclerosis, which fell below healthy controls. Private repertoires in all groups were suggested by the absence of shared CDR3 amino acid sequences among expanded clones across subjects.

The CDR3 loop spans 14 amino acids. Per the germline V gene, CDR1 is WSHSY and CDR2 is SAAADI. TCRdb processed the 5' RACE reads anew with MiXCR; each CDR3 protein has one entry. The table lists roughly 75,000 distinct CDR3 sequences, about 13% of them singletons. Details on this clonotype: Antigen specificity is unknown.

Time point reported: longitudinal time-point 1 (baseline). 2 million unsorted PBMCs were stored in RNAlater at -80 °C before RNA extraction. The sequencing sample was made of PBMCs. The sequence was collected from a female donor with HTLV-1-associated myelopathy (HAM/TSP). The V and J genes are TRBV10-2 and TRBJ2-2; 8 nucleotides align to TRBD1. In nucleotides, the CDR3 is TGCGTTAGCAACCCGACAGGGGCCACCGGGGAGCTGTTTTTT. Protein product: CVSNPTGATGELFF.